Listed below are T cell receptor beta chains from one sample, sequenced in a study of T cell responses to AZD1222 COVID-19 vaccine. The protocol was immunoSEQ multiplex PCR, while the TCRdb copy is restricted to in-frame clones and leaves out a portion. The table shows around 63,000 clones, with 85% occurring only once. The input for sequencing was peripheral blood, taken on day 0 of AZD1222 vaccination. All receptors come from an adult in good health. Each CDR3 is given with its conserved first and last residue. A D gene is named only where the DNA matches it firmly. Only part of the rows carry a size: once, few, many, or a class if the clone is expanded.

CDR3aa,CDR3nt,d_gene,v_gene,j_gene,abundance
CASSPDRNEQYF,TGTGCCAGCAGCCCTGACAGGAACGAGCAGTACTTC,NA,TRBV12-3/TRBV12-4,TRBJ2-7,NA
CSVNGGPDTQYF,TGCAGCGTTAACGGGGGACCAGATACGCAGTATTTT,NA,TRBV29-1,TRBJ2-3,NA
CASMGDIPYEQYF,TGTGCCAGCATGGGGGACATCCCCTACGAGCAGTACTTC,NA,TRBV2,TRBJ2-7,NA
CASSWGASGNTIYF,TGTGCCAGCAGCTGGGGTGCCTCTGGAAACACCATATATTTT,NA,TRBV7-3,TRBJ1-3,NA
CSARRGEQYF,TGCAGTGCTAGGCGGGGCGAGCAGTACTTC,NA,TRBV20-1,TRBJ2-7,NA
CSVENGQGASGYTF,TGCAGCGTAGAAAATGGACAGGGGGCTAGTGGCTACACCTTC,TRBD1,TRBV29-1,TRBJ1-2,NA
CSVIGWTQYF,TGCAGTGTTATCGGTTGGACCCAGTACTTC,NA,TRBV20-1,TRBJ2-5,NA
CASSTSTGGGDTQYF,TGTGCCAGCAGTACATCAACAGGGGGCGGCGATACGCAGTATTTT,TRBD1,TRBV27,TRBJ2-3,NA
CASERDGYTF,TGTGCCAGCGAAAGGGATGGCTACACCTTC,NA,TRBV6-5,TRBJ1-2,NA
CASSVATMGVGKEQYF,TGTGCCAGCAGCGTAGCTACGATGGGGGTTGGTAAGGAGCAGTACTTC,NA,TRBV9,TRBJ2-7,NA
CASSPEGLDNEKLFF,TGTGCCAGCAGTCCTGAAGGACTGGATAATGAAAAACTGTTTTTT,NA,TRBV25-1,TRBJ1-4,NA
CAIRTGGTYEQYF,TGTGCCATCAGGACAGGGGGAACCTACGAGCAGTACTTC,TRBD1,TRBV10-3,TRBJ2-7,once
CASSLDLYYEQYF,TGTGCCAGCAGCTTAGACTTATACTACGAGCAGTACTTC,NA,TRBV7-6,TRBJ2-7,NA
CASRPTGLAEAFF,TGTGCCAGCAGGCCGACAGGGTTGGCTGAAGCTTTCTTT,TRBD1,TRBV6-5,TRBJ1-1,NA
CASSQELGVGETQYF,TGTGCCAGCAGCCAAGAACTGGGGGTGGGGGAGACCCAGTACTTC,NA,TRBV3-1/TRBV3-2,TRBJ2-5,NA
CASSIIGGMNTEAFF,TGTGCCAGCAGCATCATCGGAGGGATGAACACTGAAGCTTTCTTT,NA,TRBV7-3,TRBJ1-1,NA
CASSIGTGGLYGYTF,TGCGCCAGCAGCATTGGGACAGGGGGTCTCTATGGCTACACCTTC,TRBD1,TRBV5-1,TRBJ1-2,NA
CASSQQDREGGGYTF,TGCGCCAGCAGCCAACAGGACAGGGAAGGAGGAGGCTACACCTTC,TRBD1,TRBV4-1,TRBJ1-2,NA
CASSPSGDWADTQYF,TGCGCCAGCAGCCCGAGCGGGGACTGGGCAGATACGCAGTATTTT,TRBD2,TRBV5-1,TRBJ2-3,NA
CASSQGIGQLLYNEQFF,TGTGCCAGCAGCCAAGGAATTGGGCAGCTCCTTTACAATGAGCAGTTCTTC,NA,TRBV14,TRBJ2-1,NA
CASSAGGGLETQYF,TGTGCCAGCAGCGCGGGGGGAGGGCTAGAGACCCAGTACTTC,TRBD2,TRBV5-6,TRBJ2-5,NA
CASSSQSGYSPLHF,TGTGCCAGCAGCTCCCAGAGCGGGTATTCACCCCTCCACTTT,NA,TRBV6-5,TRBJ1-6,NA
CASRRDTGNTIYF,TGTGCCAGCAGGCGGGACACTGGAAACACCATATATTTT,NA,TRBV12-3/TRBV12-4,TRBJ1-3,NA
CASSPRVAGGSYNEQFF,TGTGCCAGCTCACCACGGGTAGCGGGGGGCTCCTACAATGAGCAGTTCTTC,TRBD2,TRBV18,TRBJ2-1,NA
CASSAREENQPQHF,TGCGCCAGCAGCGCCAGGGAAGAGAATCAGCCCCAGCATTTT,NA,TRBV5-1,TRBJ1-5,NA
CASSYSGQNEKLFF,TGTGCCAGCAGTTACTCCGGGCAGAATGAAAAACTGTTTTTT,NA,TRBV6-5,TRBJ1-4,NA
CATSDGGQPYNEQFF,TGTGCCACCAGTGACGGCGGACAGCCGTACAATGAGCAGTTCTTC,NA,TRBV24-1,TRBJ2-1,NA
CASSPLPAESSGNTIYF,TGCGCCAGCAGCCCTTTACCAGCCGAGAGCTCTGGAAACACCATATATTTT,NA,TRBV5-1,TRBJ1-3,NA
CASSRGQRDEPQHF,TGCGCCAGCAGCCGGGGACAGAGGGATGAGCCCCAGCATTTT,TRBD1,TRBV5-1,TRBJ1-5,NA
CASSANQRPQHF,TGTGCCAGCAGTGCTAATCAAAGGCCCCAGCATTTT,NA,TRBV12-3/TRBV12-4,TRBJ1-5,few
CAIRADTQYF,TGTGCCATTCGGGCAGATACGCAGTATTTT,NA,TRBV10-3,TRBJ2-3,NA
CASSFPKEGGSSGANVLTF,TGCGCCAGCAGCTTCCCTAAAGAGGGGGGGAGCTCTGGGGCCAACGTCCTGACTTTC,NA,TRBV5-1,TRBJ2-6,NA
CASSLPASPLHF,TGTGCCAGCAGTCTCCCGGCTTCACCCCTCCACTTT,NA,TRBV27,TRBJ1-6,few
CASSYSISGGTEAFF,TGTGCCAGCAGTTACTCGATCTCTGGCGGCACTGAAGCTTTCTTT,NA,TRBV6-2/TRBV6-3,TRBJ1-1,NA
CASSQVAGGTEAFF,TGTGCCAGCAGCCAAGTAGCAGGGGGCACTGAAGCTTTCTTT,TRBD1,TRBV3-1/TRBV3-2,TRBJ1-1,NA
CASSQDRGPLGNEQFF,TGTGCCAGCAGCCAAGATCGGGGGCCTCTGGGGAATGAGCAGTTCTTC,NA,TRBV4-2,TRBJ2-1,NA
CASSLGTGYGYTF,TGTGCCAGCAGTCTCGGGACAGGCTATGGCTACACCTTC,TRBD1,TRBV27,TRBJ1-2,NA
CASSSNRWEDQPQHF,TGTGCCAGCAGTTCCAACCGGTGGGAGGATCAGCCCCAGCATTTT,NA,TRBV28,TRBJ1-5,NA
CASSRLGGLAKNIQYF,TGTGCCAGCAGTCGGCTGGGGGGACTAGCCAAAAACATTCAGTACTTC,NA,TRBV27,TRBJ2-4,NA
CASSQDLRSTDTQYF,TGTGCCAGCAGCCAAGACCTAAGAAGCACAGATACGCAGTATTTT,NA,TRBV14,TRBJ2-3,NA
CASSSGTGNTEAFF,TGTGCCAGTAGTTCAGGGACAGGGAACACTGAAGCTTTCTTT,TRBD1,TRBV19,TRBJ1-1,NA
CASSQTGNEAQHF,TGTGCCAGCAGCCAGACAGGGAATGAGGCCCAGCATTTT,TRBD1,TRBV12-3/TRBV12-4,TRBJ1-5,NA
CASSLFGTSKETQYF,TGTGCCAGCAGCTTATTCGGGACTTCTAAAGAGACCCAGTACTTC,NA,TRBV7-2,TRBJ2-5,NA
CASRGLAGNTGELFF,TGTGCCAGCAGAGGACTAGCGGGGAACACCGGGGAGCTGTTTTTT,TRBD2,TRBV3-1/TRBV3-2,TRBJ2-2,NA
CTLYPGPTGELFF,TGTACCCTTTACCCAGGGCCTACCGGGGAGCTGTTTTTT,NA,TRBV29-1,TRBJ2-2,NA
CASSLLTLDRNRQETQYF,TGTGCCAGCAGCTTACTTACCCTAGACAGAAATCGACAAGAGACCCAGTACTTC,NA,TRBV7-2,TRBJ2-5,NA
CASSKVLYYNEQFF,TGTGCCAGCAGCAAGGTTCTGTATTACAATGAGCAGTTCTTC,NA,TRBV21-1,TRBJ2-1,NA
CASSPNRAYEQYF,TGTGCCAGCTCACCCAACAGGGCGTACGAGCAGTACTTC,NA,TRBV18,TRBJ2-7,NA
CASSHGTGENTEAFF,TGCGCCAGCAGTCATGGGACAGGGGAGAACACTGAAGCTTTCTTT,TRBD1,TRBV23-1,TRBJ1-1,NA
CASSFTRDNSPLHF,TGTGCCAGCAGCTTTACGAGGGATAATTCACCCCTCCACTTT,NA,TRBV5-6,TRBJ1-6,NA
CASRIQGMETQYF,TGTGCCAGTAGAATACAGGGGATGGAGACCCAGTACTTC,TRBD1,TRBV19,TRBJ2-5,once
CASSLSPTGHRSPLHF,TGTGCCAGCAGTTTATCCCCGACAGGGCATCGTTCACCCCTCCACTTT,TRBD1,TRBV27,TRBJ1-6,NA
CASSAQGRSGANVLTF,TGTGCCAGTAGTGCACAGGGACGCTCTGGGGCCAACGTCCTGACTTTC,NA,TRBV19,TRBJ2-6,NA
CASSHYIRGKNQPQHF,TGTGCCAGCAGTCACTATATAAGGGGGAAGAATCAGCCCCAGCATTTT,NA,TRBV27,TRBJ1-5,NA
CASSLTGGPYNEQFF,TGTGCCAGCAGCTTAACTGGGGGACCCTACAATGAGCAGTTCTTC,NA,TRBV7-3,TRBJ2-1,NA
CACRRVAGNTIYF,TGTGCCTGCAGGAGGGTGGCTGGAAACACCATATATTTT,NA,TRBV30,TRBJ1-3,NA
CASGAPNQPQHF,TGTGCCAGCGGGGCCCCCAATCAGCCCCAGCATTTT,NA,TRBV6-5,TRBJ1-5,NA
CASSLTGGIGTEAFF,TGTGCCAGCAGTCTGACAGGGGGTATAGGCACTGAAGCTTTCTTT,TRBD1,TRBV6-5,TRBJ1-1,once
CASSLQGTEAFF,TGTGCCAGCAGTTTACAGGGGACTGAAGCTTTCTTT,NA,TRBV12-3/TRBV12-4,TRBJ1-1,few